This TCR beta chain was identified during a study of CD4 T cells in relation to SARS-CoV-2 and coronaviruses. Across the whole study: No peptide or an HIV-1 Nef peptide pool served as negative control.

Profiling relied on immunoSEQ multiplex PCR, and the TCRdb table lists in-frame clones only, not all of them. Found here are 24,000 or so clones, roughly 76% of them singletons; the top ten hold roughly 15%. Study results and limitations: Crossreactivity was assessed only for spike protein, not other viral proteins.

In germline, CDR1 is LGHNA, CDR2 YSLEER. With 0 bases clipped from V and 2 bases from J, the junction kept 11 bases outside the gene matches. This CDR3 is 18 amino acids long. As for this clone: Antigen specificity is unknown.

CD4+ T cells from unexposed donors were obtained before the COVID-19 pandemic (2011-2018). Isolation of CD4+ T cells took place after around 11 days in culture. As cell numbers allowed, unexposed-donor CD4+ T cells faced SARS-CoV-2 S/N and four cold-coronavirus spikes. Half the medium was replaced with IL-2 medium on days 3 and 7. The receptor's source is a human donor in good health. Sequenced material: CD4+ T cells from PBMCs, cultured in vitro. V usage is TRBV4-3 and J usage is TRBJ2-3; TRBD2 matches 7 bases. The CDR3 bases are TGCGCCAGCAGCCAAGATAGGCTAGCGGAGTCAATCACAGATACGCAGTATTTT. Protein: CASSQDRLAESITDTQYF.